Below are 29 T cell receptor beta chains sequenced from a single sample in a study of blood T cells in healthy people across ages. A second PCR, run for about 7 to 11 cycles, used a sample-barcoded 5' primer plus a J-beta primer mix. A single record per CDR3 protein comes from TCRdb applying MiXCR to the 5' RACE reads. In the table there are some 940,000 distinct CDR3 sequences, 25% to 35% of which are singletons. The same data also contributed to another study, on T cells of mothers and their children.

The sample taken for sequencing was blood. The receptor set was obtained from a middle-aged woman in good health.

The V gene is TRBV29-1, the J gene TRBJ2-2; 8 bases are shared with TRBD1. Germline V CDR1 and CDR2: SQVTM, ANQGSEA. There are 14 residues in the CDR3. The ends lost 4 bases at V and 0 bases at J; junction bases unmatched: 1. The CDR3 region is CSVAGGPNTGELFF. Here the CDR3 DNA reads TGCAGCGTTGCAGGGGGCCCGAACACCGGGGAGCTGTTTTTT.

A few counts support this clonotype. The rearrangement joins TRBV13 to TRBJ2-7; D unresolved. This CDR3 comprises 14 residues. Germline CDR1 PRHDT, CDR2 FYEKMQ (reference sequence). With 5 bases removed from V and 3 bases from J, the gap between germline ends came to 14 bases. In DNA form, the CDR3 reads TGTGCCAGCAGCCCGATTAATAGAAACTACGAGCAGTACTTC. This translates into CASSPINRNYEQYF.

This clonotype appeared a few times. This chain links TRBV7-6 with TRBJ1-5, with D hard to call. Trimming removed 3 bases at V and 6 bases at J, with 9 bases between. CDR1 is SGHVS, CDR2 FNYEAQ, per germline. This CDR3 has 13 residues. As DNA, the CDR3 is TGTGCCAGCAGCTTCGGAGAAACTCAGCCCCAGCATTTT. Translation: CASSFGETQPQHF.

V gene TRBV12-3 or TRBV12-4 combines with J gene TRBJ2-1, with D tentatively TRBD1 (6 bases). The length of the CDR3 is 15 residues. Trimming removed 4 bases from V and 8 bases from J, with 18 bases in between. The CDR3 region has the DNA TGTGCCAGCAGTTACGGCAGGGGTGAGGGCGATGAGCAGTTCTTC. Translation: CASSYGRGEGDEQFF.

In this sample, this clonotype turned up a few times. The chain couples TRBV18 to TRBJ2-1; D is tentatively TRBD1 or TRBD2 (5 bases each). Looked up from germline, CDR1 is KGHSH and CDR2 is LQKENI. The V end was cut by 4 bases, the J end by 0 bases, with 16 bases between. CDR3 length: 17 amino acids. This CDR3 reads CASSLDPGASSYNEQFF. The CDR3 DNA sequence: TGTGCCAGCTCACTAGACCCCGGGGCAAGCTCCTACAATGAGCAGTTCTTC.

This clonotype showed up many times. The CDR3 here is CASSTTLTSGGETQYF. CDR3 nucleotide sequence: TGCGCCAGCAGCACTACCCTTACTAGCGGGGGAGAGACCCAGTACTTC. V and J are TRBV5-1 and TRBJ2-5; 11 bases match TRBD2. The CDR3 is made up of 16 amino acids. Germline CDR1 reads SGHRS; CDR2 reads YFSETQ. V trimming: 4 bases; J trimming: 4 bases; junction bases outside the gene matches: 9.

The J gene is TRBJ1-1, the V gene TRBV7-2, with TRBD1 matching 7 bases. The trim removed 0 bases at V and 8 bases at J, leaving 3 bases unmatched. CDR1 is SGHTA and CDR2 is FQGNSA in the germline V gene. The CDR3 spans 13 residues. The CDR3 DNA reads as TGTGCCAGCAGCTTAGCCAGGGGGGTGGAAGCTTTCTTT. Translation gives CASSLARGVEAFF.

This clonotype was counted at least ten times. The V gene is TRBV7-2, the J gene TRBJ2-5; 11 nucleotides align to TRBD2. CDR1 SGHTA and CDR2 FQGNSA come from the germline V gene. The junction had 19 bases not matched to a gene; V was cut back by 5 bases and J by 5 bases. CDR3 size: 19 residues. The CDR3: CASSPSPLLAGGGLETQYF. The CDR3 nucleotides read TGTGCCAGCAGCCCTAGCCCCCTTCTAGCGGGGGGAGGTCTGGAGACCCAGTACTTC.

The chain carries TRBV9 and TRBJ2-7, with D possibly being TRBD2 (5 bases). The ends were cut back, 3 bases at V and 2 bases at J, with 18 bases in the middle. The CDR3 is 16 amino acids. CDR1 and CDR2 from the germline V gene are SGDLS and YYNGEE. CDR3 sequence (DNA): TGTGCCAGCAGCGGCGGGCTGACCCTAGCTCCCTACGAGCAGTACTTC. It is translated as CASSGGLTLAPYEQYF.

In its sample, this clonotype was seen a few times. The J gene is TRBJ2-1, the V gene TRBV5-1; D remains unclear. From germline, CDR1 is SGHRS and CDR2 YFSETQ. The V end lost 5 bases, the J end lost 7 bases, and 25 bases lay between the germline ends. This CDR3 has 17 amino acids. CDR3 residues: CASSIIPRLLSTNEQFF. DNA of the CDR3: TGCGCCAGCAGTATCATCCCCCGACTCCTTAGTACGAATGAGCAGTTCTTC.

V and J are TRBV7-9 and TRBJ2-4; 15 bases align to TRBD2. V gave up 5 bases and J gave up 5 bases; unmatched junction bases: 4. Germline V gene data show CDR1 as SEHNR and CDR2 as FQNEAQ (reference sequence). This CDR3 comprises 16 residues. CDR3 loop: CASSRTSGGVQNIQYF. As DNA, the CDR3 is TGTGCCAGCAGCCGGACTAGCGGGGGGGTTCAAAACATTCAGTACTTC. The variable domain in full, completed from reference TRBV7-9 and TRBJ2-4, reads DTGVSQNPRHKITKRGQNVTFRCDPISEHNRLYWYRQTLGQGPEFLTYFQNEAQLEKSRLLSDRFSAERPKGSFSTLEIQRTEQGDSAMYLCASSRTSGGVQNIQYFGAGTRLSVL.

The table lists this clonotype with a few counts. This rearrangement joins TRBV7-9 to TRBJ1-2, with D perhaps matching TRBD1 (5 bases). The germline V and J ends were trimmed by 0 bases and 4 bases, with 12 bases remaining between them. The CDR3 loop spans 15 amino acids. Germline V gene data show CDR1 as SEHNR and CDR2 as FQNEAQ (reference sequence). Written as DNA, the CDR3 is TGTGCCAGCAGCTTAGCGTTGGGGACGGGCTATGGCTACACCTTC. Its protein is CASSLALGTGYGYTF.

This clonotype turned up a few times. This chain connects TRBV5-1 to TRBJ2-5, with D uncertain. V dropped 0 bases and J dropped 5 bases, with 11 bases sitting between them. CDR3 length: 14 amino acids. Germline CDR1 and CDR2: SGHRS and YFSETQ. The CDR3 DNA reads as TGCGCCAGCAGCTTGGGGATCCCCCGGGAGACCCAGTACTTC. Translation gives CASSLGIPRETQYF.

V is TRBV12-3 or TRBV12-4 and J is TRBJ2-4; no clear D gene. V was shortened by 4 bases and J by 1 base, with 17 bases between the two germline ends. The CDR3 sequence is 17 residues long. The CDR3 DNA is TGTGCCAGCAGTTCCGCGGCGCTTATCCGGGCCAAAAACATTCAGTACTTC. Protein sequence: CASSSAALIRAKNIQYF.

This clonotype was seen more than once but under ten times. The V call is TRBV7-9, the J call TRBJ2-5; 7 positions match TRBD1. After removal of 5 bases from V and 2 bases from J, the junction contained 5 bases not matched to a gene. This CDR3 region has 14 residues. The germline V gene has CDR1 SEHNR and CDR2 FQNEAQ (reference sequence). This CDR3 reads CASSRGTVQETQYF. CDR3 nucleotide sequence: TGTGCCAGCAGCCGTGGGACAGTTCAAGAGACCCAGTACTTC.

V usage is TRBV7-2 and J usage is TRBJ1-2; D is undetermined. In germline, CDR1 is SGHTA, CDR2 FQGNSA. With 2 bases removed from V and 0 bases from J, the gap between germline ends came to 10 bases. The CDR3 totals 15 residues. The CDR3 DNA reads TGTGCCAGCAGCTTACAGAGACCAGCTAACTATGGCTACACCTTC. Residues: CASSLQRPANYGYTF.

This clonotype has ten or more counts. The V and J genes are TRBV20-1 and TRBJ2-7, with 11 bases aligning to TRBD1. Germline V CDR1 and CDR2: DFQATT, SNEGSKA (reference sequence). Trimming cost V 1 base and J 7 bases; bases outside gene matches: 9. The CDR3 has 15 residues. DNA for the CDR3: TGCAGTGCTAGAGTGGCCCACGGGACAGGGGGGGAGCAGTACTTC. Its protein is CSARVAHGTGGEQYF.

A single count supports this clonotype. The CDR3 bases are TGCAGTGCTAGATTGGACCCCAATCAGCCCCAGCATTTT. This sequence encodes CSARLDPNQPQHF. This sequence joins TRBV20-1 and TRBJ1-5, with D unresolved. The length of the CDR3 is 13 residues. CDR1 is DFQATT, CDR2 SNEGSKA, per germline (reference sequence). V lost 2 bases and J lost 3, with 8 bases in between.

This rearrangement joins TRBV4-1 to TRBJ2-3; D not resolved. This CDR3 spans 17 amino acids. V lost 0 bases to trimming and J lost 2 bases, with 15 bases between them. CDR1 is MGHRA, CDR2 YSYEKL, per germline. The CDR3 is CASSQDVLNSYTDTQYF. DNA for the CDR3: TGCGCCAGCAGCCAAGATGTCCTGAACTCATACACAGATACGCAGTATTTT.

The gene calls are TRBV7-2 and TRBJ1-6; 10 nucleotides match TRBD1. Trimming took 2 bases from V and 8 from J; bases not matched to a gene: 9. The germline gives CDR1 SGHTA, CDR2 FQGNSA. CDR3 length equals 17 residues. CDR3 in amino acids: CASSLRTGTGVHSPLHF. DNA for the CDR3: TGTGCCAGCAGCTTAAGGACCGGGACAGGGGTGCATTCACCCCTCCACTTT.

This clonotype was picked up a small number of times. The chain links TRBV5-5 to TRBJ1-1, with D tentatively TRBD1 (6 bases). The germline V gene encodes CDR1 SGHKS and CDR2 YYEKEE (reference sequence). V lost 2 bases and J 6 bases, leaving 17 bases between the germline ends. This CDR3 comprises 15 residues. The CDR3 reads CASSFDPLGGSEAFF. CDR3 coding DNA: TGTGCCAGCAGCTTTGATCCCCTCGGGGGCTCTGAAGCTTTCTTT.

Note on this clonotype: This may stem from a read error, because a much larger clone lies one nucleotide away. The chain combines TRBV12-3 or TRBV12-4 with TRBJ1-2; 8 bases align to TRBD1. V lost 1 base and J lost 2; bases outside the gene matches: 6. CDR3 length: 16 residues. In DNA form, the CDR3 reads TGTGCCAGCAGTTTAGTGTCGGCAGGGGGCAACTATGGCTACACCTTC. It is translated as CASSLVSAGGNYGYTF.

This clonotype was recorded at least ten times. The V and J genes are TRBV6-5 and TRBJ2-7; 9 bases align to TRBD1. V gave up 6 bases and J gave up 3 bases; unmatched junction bases: 9. The V gene's germline CDR1 is MNHEY and CDR2 SVGAGI. This CDR3 comprises 15 residues. CDR3 DNA: TGTGCCAGCAGGAGACCCACAGGGGGCCACTACGAGCAGTACTTC. Protein sequence: CASRRPTGGHYEQYF.

This chain joins TRBV12-3 or TRBV12-4 and TRBJ1-1; D is uncertain. This CDR3 has 13 residues. V lost 1 base to trimming and J lost 4 bases, with 7 bases between them. CDR3 nucleotides: TGTGCCAGCAGTTTAGGCAGGACCACTGAAGCTTTCTTT. This codes for CASSLGRTTEAFF.

This clonotype was counted only a few times. The rearrangement joins TRBV7-2 to TRBJ1-4; the match to TRBD1 covers 7 bases. The length of the CDR3 is 15 residues. Trimming cost V 5 bases and J 5 bases; bases outside gene matches: 8. Germline lookup yields CDR1 SGHTA and CDR2 FQGNSA. The CDR3 here is CASSPQQGENEKLFF. The CDR3 region has the DNA TGTGCCAGCAGCCCGCAGCAGGGGGAAAATGAAAAACTGTTTTTT.

The rearrangement joins TRBV7-2 to TRBJ2-3; 9 bases are shared with TRBD1. Germline V gene lookup returns CDR1 SGHTA and CDR2 FQGNSA. Unmatched junction bases numbered 11, after V lost 2 bases and J lost 5 bases. The CDR3 length is 17 residues. CDR3 protein: CASSLQGQGAYGDTQYF. The CDR3 nucleotides read TGTGCCAGCAGCTTACAGGGACAGGGAGCTTACGGAGATACGCAGTATTTT. Full variable domain (remainder filled in from reference TRBV7-2 and TRBJ2-3): GAGVSQSPSNKVTEKGKDVELRCDPISGHTALYWYRQSLGQGLEFLIYFQGNSAPDKSGLPSDRFSAERTGGSVSTLTIQRTQQEDSAVYLCASSLQGQGAYGDTQYFGPGTRLTVL.

In regard to this clonotype: Since a much larger clone is just one base distant, this may be a read error. This chain uses TRBV28 with TRBJ2-1; TRBD1 agrees at 8 bases. The assigned J gene may be wrong: the sequence end matches TRBJ2-7 better. The CDR3 extends over 15 amino acids. Germline V gene lookup returns CDR1 MDHEN and CDR2 SYDVKM. CDR3 in DNA: TGTGCCAGCAGTGGACAGGGTCAATCCTACAATGAGCAGTACTTC. This codes for CASSGQGQSYNEQYF.

The chain uses TRBV20-1 and TRBJ2-3; 7 nucleotides line up with TRBD1. Germline assignment: CDR1 DFQATT and CDR2 SNEGSKA (reference sequence). The CDR3 length is 14 residues. Trimming at V came to 5 bases and at J to 2 bases, leaving 7 bases not matched to a gene. As DNA, the CDR3 is TGCAGTGCTCTCGGACAGGCCTACACAGATACGCAGTATTTT. Protein product: CSALGQAYTDTQYF.

This clonotype appeared many times. The chain has TRBV12-5 and TRBJ2-7, with TRBD1 matching 7 bases. The junction had 11 bases not matched to a gene; V was cut back by 0 bases and J by 6 bases. The CDR3 runs to 16 residues. The germline V gene encodes CDR1 LGHNT and CDR2 FRNRAP. CDR3 loop: CASGLVLGTEPLEQYF. The CDR3 DNA is TGTGCTAGTGGTTTGGTACTAGGGACAGAGCCCCTCGAGCAGTACTTC.